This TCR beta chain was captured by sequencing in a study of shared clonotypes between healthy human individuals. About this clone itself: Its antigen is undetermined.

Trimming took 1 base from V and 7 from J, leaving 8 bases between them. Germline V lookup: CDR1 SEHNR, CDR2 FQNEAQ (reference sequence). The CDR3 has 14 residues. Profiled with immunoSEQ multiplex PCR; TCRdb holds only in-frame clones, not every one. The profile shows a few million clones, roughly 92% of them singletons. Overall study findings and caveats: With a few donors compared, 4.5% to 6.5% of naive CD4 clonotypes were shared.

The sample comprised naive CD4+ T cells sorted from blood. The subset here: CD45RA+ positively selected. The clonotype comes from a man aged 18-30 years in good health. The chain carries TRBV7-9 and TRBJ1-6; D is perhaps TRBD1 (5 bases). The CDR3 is CASSLGGPNSPLHF. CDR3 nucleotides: TGTGCCAGCAGCTTAGGGGGACCGAATTCACCCCTCCACTTT.